The rows below give T cell receptor beta chains drawn from one sample of a study of blood T cell repertoires in COVID-19. Clones were sequenced by immunoSEQ multiplex PCR, and TCRdb holds only the in-frame ones, with some missing. The data contain 20,000 to 25,000 clones, around 90% of them singletons. The source material was peripheral blood. The origin of the receptors is a human donor in a cohort sampled during active COVID-19. Both conserved end residues are part of each CDR3. The D gene is left open where the match is weak. A clone size is listed for some rows: how often the clone was seen (once, few, many), or a class if it is expanded.

V,D,J,length,size,CDR3,DNA
TRBV6-5,NA,TRBJ2-5,15,once,CASSSSWGVQETQYF,TGTGCCAGCAGTTCCTCCTGGGGAGTCCAAGAGACCCAGTACTTC
TRBV27,NA,TRBJ2-4,15,NA,CASRPTGYQKNIQYF,TGTGCCAGCAGGCCTACAGGGTATCAGAAAAACATTCAGTACTTC
TRBV6-5,NA,TRBJ1-1,13,NA,CASSYFGGTEAFF,TGTGCCAGCAGTTACTTCGGGGGGACTGAAGCTTTCTTT
TRBV9,NA,TRBJ1-1,14,NA,CASSVTGRDTEAFF,TGTGCCAGCAGCGTAACAGGGCGAGACACTGAAGCTTTCTTT
TRBV30,TRBD1,TRBJ1-3,14,NA,CAWGTGPSGNTIYF,TGTGCCTGGGGGACAGGACCCTCTGGAAACACCATATATTTT
TRBV3-1/TRBV3-2,NA,TRBJ2-3,17,NA,CASSQDGAGASTDTQYF,TGTGCCAGCAGCCAAGATGGGGCGGGGGCTAGCACAGATACGCAGTATTTT
TRBV5-4,TRBD1,TRBJ1-2,18,NA,CASSLETPFDRANYGYTF,TGTGCCAGCAGCTTAGAGACCCCTTTCGACAGGGCTAACTATGGCTACACCTTC
TRBV24-1,TRBD1,TRBJ2-1,16,NA,CATSDLDRVGYNEQFF,TGTGCCACCAGTGATTTGGACAGGGTGGGCTACAATGAGCAGTTCTTC
TRBV4-1,TRBD1,TRBJ1-6,16,NA,CASSWRTGGMDSPLHF,TGCGCCAGCAGCTGGCGGACAGGGGGCATGGATTCACCCCTCCACTTT
TRBV2,NA,TRBJ2-5,14,NA,CASTSQGSGETQYF,TGTGCCAGCACGTCCCAGGGAAGTGGAGAGACCCAGTACTTC
TRBV5-8,NA,TRBJ1-3,13,once,CASSFRGRGTIYF,TGTGCCAGCAGCTTCAGGGGCAGAGGCACCATATATTTT
TRBV12-3/TRBV12-4,NA,TRBJ1-4,13,NA,CASRPTGSLELFF,TGTGCCAGCAGACCCACCGGGTCCTTAGAACTGTTTTTT
TRBV7-8,NA,TRBJ1-4,15,NA,CASSLGSGGIEKLFF,TGTGCCAGCAGCTTAGGTTCCGGGGGAATTGAAAAACTGTTTTTT
TRBV29-1,NA,TRBJ1-4,13,once,CSVDPGGNEKLFF,TGCAGCGTTGACCCTGGCGGTAATGAAAAACTGTTTTTT
TRBV4-2,TRBD2,TRBJ2-3,18,NA,CASSQKGASGTSTDTQYF,TGTGCCAGCAGCCAGAAGGGTGCTAGCGGAACTAGCACAGATACGCAGTATTTT
TRBV10-3,NA,TRBJ1-2,14,NA,CAITDGGTNYGYTF,TGTGCCATCACGGACGGGGGGACTAACTATGGCTACACCTTC
TRBV6-1,NA,TRBJ1-5,15,few,CASSEVRGGNQPQHF,TGTGCCAGCAGTGAAGTAAGGGGCGGCAATCAGCCCCAGCATTTT
TRBV11-2,NA,TRBJ1-1,13,NA,CASSLGGGMEAFF,TGTGCCAGCAGCCTGGGGGGGGGAATGGAAGCTTTCTTT
TRBV3-1/TRBV3-2,NA,TRBJ2-1,18,NA,CASSPPTRPPLLANEQFF,TGTGCCAGCAGCCCCCCCACGCGGCCTCCGCTCCTAGCAAATGAGCAGTTCTTC
TRBV5-4,TRBD1,TRBJ1-1,17,once,CASSWDRVKSISTEAFF,TGTGCCAGCAGCTGGGACAGGGTTAAATCCATAAGTACTGAAGCTTTCTTT
TRBV3-1/TRBV3-2,NA,TRBJ2-1,16,NA,CASSQGDRPPYNEQFF,TGTGCCAGCAGCCAAGGCGACAGGCCCCCCTACAATGAGCAGTTCTTC
TRBV5-8,NA,TRBJ1-2,15,NA,CASSLDPGYNYGYTF,TGTGCCAGCAGCTTGGACCCAGGCTATAACTATGGCTACACCTTC
TRBV7-2,NA,TRBJ2-2,14,NA,CASSAAGAAGELFF,TGTGCCAGCAGTGCGGCAGGGGCAGCCGGGGAGCTGTTTTTT
TRBV30,NA,TRBJ1-1,12,NA,CAQAGVNTEAFF,TGTGCCCAGGCAGGGGTGAACACTGAAGCTTTCTTT
TRBV6-2/TRBV6-3,TRBD2,TRBJ2-1,15,NA,CASSLLAGGGNEQFF,TGTGCCAGCAGCCTACTAGCGGGGGGGGGCAATGAGCAGTTCTTC
TRBV3-1/TRBV3-2,TRBD2,TRBJ2-3,13,NA,CASSQDGGDTQYF,TGTGCCAGCAGCCAAGACGGGGGGGATACGCAGTATTTT
TRBV28,TRBD1,TRBJ1-2,13,NA,CASSQGDSYGYTF,TGTGCCAGCAGCCAGGGGGACTCTTATGGCTACACCTTC
TRBV5-1,TRBD1,TRBJ2-6,18,few,CASSLLQGASSGANVLTF,TGCGCCAGCAGCCTCCTACAGGGGGCAAGCTCTGGGGCCAACGTCCTGACTTTC
TRBV7-9,NA,TRBJ1-5,16,NA,CASSVGADDRNQPQHF,TGTGCCAGCAGCGTGGGGGCGGATGATCGCAATCAGCCCCAGCATTTT
TRBV6-4,TRBD1,TRBJ1-6,14,NA,CASSTTGGDSPLHF,TGTGCCAGCAGTACAACAGGGGGGGATTCACCCCTCCACTTT
TRBV7-8,NA,TRBJ2-2,16,NA,CASSPQAGARTGELFF,TGTGCCAGCAGCCCCCAAGCAGGGGCGCGTACCGGGGAGCTGTTTTTT
TRBV5-1,NA,TRBJ2-1,13,once,CASSVADIVEQFF,TGCGCCAGCAGCGTCGCAGATATCGTTGAGCAGTTCTTC
TRBV6-4,TRBD1,TRBJ2-3,15,NA,CASSRETGGLDTQYF,TGTGCCAGCAGTAGGGAGACAGGGGGCTTAGATACGCAGTATTTT
TRBV9,NA,TRBJ1-6,15,NA,CASSVGAGMDSPLHF,TGTGCCAGCAGCGTAGGAGCAGGAATGGATTCACCCCTCCACTTT
TRBV5-3,TRBD2,TRBJ2-1,18,NA,CARSVPPPSGDIRDEQFF,TGTGCCAGAAGTGTCCCCCCCCCTAGCGGGGACATCAGGGATGAGCAGTTCTTC
TRBV12-5,NA,TRBJ1-2,15,NA,CASGLPLQADYGYTF,TGTGCTAGTGGTTTGCCTCTTCAGGCAGACTATGGCTACACCTTC
TRBV4-1,TRBD1,TRBJ1-2,15,NA,CASSQTGAPRQGYTF,TGCGCCAGCAGCCAAACAGGGGCGCCGCGACAGGGCTACACCTTC
TRBV27,NA,TRBJ2-7,15,NA,CASSTHPLRTDEQYF,TGTGCCAGCAGTACGCACCCACTACGGACAGACGAGCAGTACTTC
TRBV5-1,NA,TRBJ2-7,16,NA,CASSLGHYNSGYEQYF,TGCGCCAGCAGCTTGGGTCATTACAACAGCGGATACGAGCAGTACTTC
TRBV5-4,NA,TRBJ1-1,15,NA,CASRAGDAHGTEAFF,TGTGCCAGCAGGGCGGGGGATGCCCATGGCACTGAAGCTTTCTTT
TRBV7-2,NA,TRBJ1-2,14,NA,CASSLVAQDYGYTF,TGTGCCAGCAGCTTAGTAGCGCAGGACTATGGCTACACCTTC
TRBV12-3/TRBV12-4,TRBD1,TRBJ2-1,13,once,CASSLIGTGEQFF,TGTGCCAGCAGTTTGATAGGGACAGGGGAGCAGTTCTTC
TRBV5-1,NA,TRBJ2-6,17,NA,CASSSGKTPSGANVLTF,TGCGCCAGCAGCTCGGGTAAGACCCCCTCTGGGGCCAACGTCCTGACTTTC
TRBV28,TRBD2,TRBJ2-3,14,NA,CASSSRGGQDTQYF,TGTGCCAGCAGTTCTCGGGGGGGCCAAGATACGCAGTATTTT
TRBV11-3,NA,TRBJ2-3,16,NA,CASGQSRRGSTDTQYF,TGTGCCAGCGGACAATCTAGAAGGGGGAGCACAGATACGCAGTATTTT
TRBV5-6,TRBD1,TRBJ2-2,13,NA,CASRGQGHGELFF,TGTGCCAGCAGGGGACAGGGCCACGGGGAGCTGTTTTTT
TRBV4-2,TRBD2,TRBJ2-7,14,NA,CASSQELAGYEQYF,TGTGCCAGCAGCCAAGAACTAGCGGGATACGAGCAGTACTTC
TRBV3-1/TRBV3-2,TRBD1,TRBJ2-7,16,once,CASSQRGTGGSYEQYF,TGTGCCAGCAGCCAACGGGGGACAGGGGGCTCCTACGAGCAGTACTTC
TRBV7-8,TRBD1,TRBJ2-1,13,NA,CASSSDRANEQFF,TGTGCCAGCAGCTCCGACAGGGCAAATGAGCAGTTCTTC
TRBV4-3,NA,TRBJ2-1,16,NA,CASSQEPPLQTREQFF,TGCGCCAGCAGCCAAGAACCCCCTCTACAAACGAGGGAGCAGTTCTTC
TRBV7-2,TRBD2,TRBJ2-5,15,NA,CASSLVGLAGETQYF,TGTGCCAGCAGCTTAGTAGGACTAGCGGGAGAGACCCAGTACTTC
TRBV6-2/TRBV6-3,NA,TRBJ1-1,14,NA,CASSARGAALGAFF,TGTGCCAGCAGTGCCAGGGGCGCAGCTCTTGGAGCTTTCTTT
TRBV5-1,NA,TRBJ1-2,13,NA,CASSLVQNYGYTF,TGCGCCAGCAGCTTGGTCCAGAACTATGGCTACACCTTC
TRBV29-1,NA,TRBJ2-5,12,NA,CSATGGLETQYF,TGCAGCGCCACGGGGGGCTTGGAGACCCAGTACTTC